This is a list of T cell receptor beta chains from one sample in a study of vaccination and CD4 T cells after COVID-19. Antigen specificity for these receptors is unknown. TCRdb re-derived calls from the PCR reads in MiXCR, one entry per CDR3 protein. The repertoire holds some 16,000 distinct CDR3 sequences, with less than 50% as singletons. Material: CD4+ T cells from blood, cultured in vitro, obtained after SARS-CoV-2 vaccination. These receptors came from a human donor who had recovered from COVID-19. CDR3s include the opening cysteine and the closing phenylalanine or tryptophan. The D gene is left open where the match is weak. Size is stated for part of the rows, as once, few or many counts, or as a class when the clone is expanded.

D,J,V,size,DNA,CDR3
TRBD2,TRBJ2-1,TRBV20-1,-,TGCAGTGCTATACGGCGTAGCGGGAAATTTTACAATGAGCAGTTCTTC,CSAIRRSGKFYNEQFF
-,TRBJ2-1,TRBV11-2,-,TGTGCCAGCAGCTTAGCCGCGGCCTCCTACAATGAGCAGTTCTTC,CASSLAAASYNEQFF
TRBD1,TRBJ2-6,TRBV7-6,once,TGTGCCAGCAGCTCATGGACAGGCCCCTCTGGGGCCAACGTCCTGACTTTC,CASSSWTGPSGANVLTF
-,TRBJ2-1,TRBV29-1,-,TGCAGCGTTGAGGGCGGCTGGAACAATGAGCAGTTCTTC,CSVEGGWNNEQFF
-,TRBJ2-3,TRBV7-9,-,TGTGCCAGCAGCCGGGGACCCAAGCGCACAGATACGCAGTATTTT,CASSRGPKRTDTQYF
-,TRBJ2-5,TRBV6-1,few,TGTGCCAGCAGTGGTTACGTGGAGACCCAGTACTTC,CASSGYVETQYF
TRBD1,TRBJ2-7,TRBV20-1,few,TGCAGTGCTCCCTGGACAGGGAGGATCAACGAGCAGTACTTC,CSAPWTGRINEQYF
TRBD1,TRBJ2-2,TRBV6-1,-,TGTGCCAGCCTTGAGGGGGCGTCCGGGGAGCTGTTTTTT,CASLEGASGELFF
TRBD2,TRBJ2-1,TRBV6-2/TRBV6-3,-,TGTGCCAGCAGTTACACGAAACTAGCGGGAGTAAGAAATGAGCAGTTCTTC,CASSYTKLAGVRNEQFF
-,TRBJ1-5,TRBV6-2/TRBV6-3,few,TGTGCCAGCAGTTACCATTCAGGGGGCAATCAGCCCCAGCATTTT,CASSYHSGGNQPQHF
-,TRBJ2-2,TRBV6-5,few,TGTGCCAGCAGTTACTCGAAAGGAAACAGGGTCGGGCTAGCGAGTAACACCGGGGAGCTGTTTTTT,CASSYSKGNRVGLASNTGELFF
-,TRBJ2-7,TRBV7-9,few,TGTGCCAGCAGCTTAGCGACCGAGCAGTACTTC,CASSLATEQYF
TRBD1,TRBJ2-5,TRBV11-2,-,TGTGCCAGCAGCCTAAAGACCGGGACAGGGCGACGGGAGACCCAGTACTTC,CASSLKTGTGRRETQYF
-,TRBJ2-7,TRBV7-9,-,TGTGCCAGCGGTAAGGGGAACGAGCAGTACTTC,CASGKGNEQYF
-,TRBJ1-4,TRBV20-1,-,TGCAGTGCTAGATCCCCCACAGGCGCCCGGGAAAAACTGTTTTTT,CSARSPTGAREKLFF
-,TRBJ2-4,TRBV7-9,medium-sized,TGTGCCAGCACCACGCGGGAAGGCATTCAGTACTTC,CASTTREGIQYF
-,TRBJ2-1,TRBV28,-,TGTGCCAGCGGTCCCCCCTTGCAGGGTTCGGGTGAGCAGTTCTTC,CASGPPLQGSGEQFF
TRBD1,TRBJ1-6,TRBV7-9,few,TGTGCCAGCAGCTTTATCTGGGGGAAAGACAGGGGATCTCATTCACCCCTCCACTTT,CASSFIWGKDRGSHSPLHF
-,TRBJ2-5,TRBV2,few,TGTGCCAGCAGTGGTCGAGCGGTAAAGACCCAGTACTTC,CASSGRAVKTQYF
-,TRBJ2-2,TRBV2,-,TGTGCCAGCAGTGAAGGGTTGCGGGGGCAAACCGGGGAGCTGTTTTTT,CASSEGLRGQTGELFF
TRBD1,TRBJ1-2,TRBV7-9,-,TGTGCCAGCAGTTCGACCCGACAGGGGGGGTACTATGGCTACACCTTC,CASSSTRQGGYYGYTF
TRBD1,TRBJ1-2,TRBV27,-,TGTGCCAGCAGCGCCGGGACAGGGTATGGCTACACCTTC,CASSAGTGYGYTF
TRBD2,TRBJ2-2,TRBV30,-,TGTGCCTGGAGTCCACGGGGACTAGCGGGAGGTTGGACCGGGGAGCTGTTTTTT,CAWSPRGLAGGWTGELFF
-,TRBJ1-3,TRBV20-1,-,TGCAGTGCTCTTGATCCGGCTGGAAACACCATATATTTT,CSALDPAGNTIYF
-,TRBJ2-5,TRBV7-3,-,TGTGCCAGCAGCTCCGTTACCGAGGGACCTCGGGAGACCCAGTACTTC,CASSSVTEGPRETQYF
TRBD1,TRBJ2-3,TRBV20-1,few,TGCAGTGCTAGGGGACAGCTGATCACAGATACGCAGTATTTT,CSARGQLITDTQYF
TRBD2,TRBJ2-1,TRBV27,few,TGTGCCAGCAGTCAGAGGACGGGAGGATACAATGAGCAGTTCTTC,CASSQRTGGYNEQFF
-,TRBJ1-2,TRBV20-1,medium-sized,TGCAGTTACCCGCTTCCGGCAGGGAACGGCTACACCTTC,CSYPLPAGNGYTF
TRBD2,TRBJ2-7,TRBV20-1,few,TGCAGTGCACCTCAAAGCGGGAGCTCCTACGAGCAGTACTTC,CSAPQSGSSYEQYF